These 5 T cell receptor beta chains were all obtained from the same sample, sequenced in a study of blood T cell repertoires in COVID-19. Measured with immunoSEQ multiplex PCR; TCRdb has only the in-frame clones, and not every one. The table lists roughly 200,000 clones, around 89% of them singletons. Sequencing was done on a sample of peripheral blood. These receptors were taken from a man between 65 and 85 years old with acute or convalescent COVID-19.

The chain carries TRBV3-1 (or the pseudogene TRBV3-2) and TRBJ1-2, with TRBD1 identical over 9 bases. The V gene's germline CDR1 is LGHDT and CDR2 YNNKEL (reference sequence). CDR3 length equals 14 residues. Germline trimming cut 0 bases from V and 6 bases from J; bases unmatched to any gene: 2. The CDR3 spells CASSQEGTGHGYTF. In DNA, the CDR3 is TGTGCCAGCAGCCAAGAAGGGACAGGGCATGGCTACACCTTC.

The chain joins TRBV18 to TRBJ1-2; 7 bases map to TRBD1. The trim removed 2 bases at V and 5 bases at J, leaving 14 bases unmatched. Germline values: CDR1 KGHSH, CDR2 LQKENI. There are 17 residues in the CDR3. In nucleotides, the CDR3 is TGTGCCAGCTCACCATCGCTTCGGGCAGGGGGTTTTTATGGCTACACCTTC. This gives the protein CASSPSLRAGGFYGYTF. The full variable domain, completed using reference TRBV18 and TRBJ1-2, is NAGVMQNPRHLVRRRGQEARLRCSPMKGHSHVYWYRQLPEEGLKFMVYLQKENIIDESGMPKERFSAEFPKEGPSILRIQQVVRGDSAAYFCASSPSLRAGGFYGYTFGSGTRLTVV.

A few counts support this clone. This chain links TRBV18 with TRBJ2-5; 11 nucleotides agree with TRBD2. Trimming took 5 bases from V and 5 from J; bases not matched to a gene: 7. The germline gives CDR1 KGHSH, CDR2 LQKENI. There are 15 residues in the CDR3. CDR3 DNA: TGTGCCAGCTCAAAAACTAGCGGGAGCGGTGAGACCCAGTACTTC. Translating gives CASSKTSGSGETQYF.

The chain combines TRBV5-6 with TRBJ1-5; D not resolved. This CDR3 is built from 15 residues. Trimming took 2 bases from V and 1 from J, leaving 10 bases between them. Germline V CDR1 and CDR2: SGHDT, YYEEEE. In DNA form, the CDR3 reads TGTGCCAGCAGCTTCTATTTCGCAAGCAATCAGCCCCAGCATTTT. Its protein product is CASSFYFASNQPQHF. Full variable domain (rest looked up from reference TRBV5-6 and TRBJ1-5): DAGVTQSPTHLIKTRGQQVTLRCSPKSGHDTVSWYQQALGQGPQFIFQYYEEEERQRGNFPDRFSGHQFPNYSSELNVNALLLGDSALYLCASSFYFASNQPQHFGDGTRLSIL.

CDR3 bases: TGTGCCAGCAGCTTAATTGGCAGGGGATTTTCCGAGCAGTACTTC. Translation gives CASSLIGRGFSEQYF. This sequence joins TRBV7-3 and TRBJ2-7; TRBD1 is a possible D gene (6 bases). Trimming cost V 1 base and J 6 bases, with 16 bases left between them. Germline values: CDR1 SGHTA, CDR2 FQGTGA. The CDR3 is 15 residues long. Complete variable domain (other parts from reference TRBV7-3 and TRBJ2-7): GAGVSQTPSNKVTEKGKYVELRCDPISGHTALYWYRQSLGQGPEFLIYFQGTGAADDSGLPNDRFFAVRPEGSVSTLKIQRTERGDSAVYLCASSLIGRGFSEQYFGPGTRLTVT.